This T cell receptor (beta chain) was captured in a study of blood T cell repertoires in COVID-19. CDR3 size: 15 residues. The V gene lost 5 bases and the J gene lost 2 bases, with 16 bases spanning the gap. CDR1 MDHEN and CDR2 SYDVKM come from the germline V gene. Authors' methods: Amplification from reference gene primers served as the basis for estimated nucleated cell counts. The assay was immunoSEQ multiplex PCR, and TCRdb's table has in-frame clones only and misses some. V, J and clone size are those of that table, while D and trimming were read from the DNA. This table holds 60,000 or so clones, more than 80% found once.

Sequenced: peripheral blood. The receptor's source is a human donor with active COVID-19. The donor label of this sample is uncertain. The V call is TRBV28, the J call TRBJ2-7; D perhaps matches TRBD1 (5 bases). The CDR3 reads CASSRGLAPPYEQYF. Written as DNA, the CDR3 is TGTGCCAGCAGTAGGGGATTAGCTCCTCCCTACGAGCAGTACTTC.